The following is a TCR beta chain sequence with its context. This CDR3 has 14 residues. Germline loops: CDR1 LNHNV, CDR2 YYDKDF (reference sequence). The V gene lost 3 bases and the J gene lost 3 bases, with 11 bases spanning the gap. Per the authors' pipeline: Estimates of nucleated cell counts were drawn from the amplification of reference gene primers. Produced via immunoSEQ multiplex PCR; TCRdb's table is partial and in-frame only. V and J calls and clone size are copied from that table; D and trimming were computed from the DNA. Of roughly 260,000 clones listed, approximately 86% are singletons. This sample is part of a study of blood T cell repertoires in COVID-19. Overall study: The United States, Italy and Spain provided the acute and convalescent COVID-19 samples. PBMCs, B-cell-depleted T cells, or T cells provided the cDNA or gDNA that made up the material.

The rearrangement uses TRBV15 and TRBJ1-1; D call uncertain. Sequencing input: peripheral blood. This sequence originates from a young woman with acute or convalescent COVID-19. Here the CDR3 DNA reads TGTGCCACCAGCAGGCCTCCGGAGGACACTGAAGCTTTCTTT. Translating it yields CATSRPPEDTEAFF.